The T cell receptor beta chain described here comes from a study of early T cells in non-severe SARS-CoV-2 infection. Study information: Sequencing of unsorted whole blood was done on bulk RNA, leaving chains unpaired. Study-level points and caveats: Private and CD4 specificities were missed by VDJdb matching, which favored anti-spike CD8 responses.

This clonotype was picked up many times. What it recognizes is unknown. The V gene's germline CDR1 is DFQATT and CDR2 SNEGSKA (reference sequence). The junction had 7 bases not matched to a gene; V was cut back by 0 bases and J by 8 bases. CDR3 length: 14 amino acids. Individual cDNA molecules carried attached unique molecular identifiers. TCRdb redid the calling of the 5' RACE reads with MiXCR, one entry per CDR3 protein. The data hold over 55,000 distinct CDR3 sequences, with approximately 12% observed a single time. The sample was whole blood. The genes are TRBV20-1 and TRBJ2-3; 8 bases align to TRBD2. The clonotype comes from an adult who was a healthcare worker with PCR-confirmed SARS-CoV-2 infection or an uninfected control (not recorded which). CDR3 sequence: CSARELAAVGTQYF. The CDR3 DNA reads as TGCAGTGCTAGAGAACTAGCGGCCGTCGGTACGCAGTATTTT.